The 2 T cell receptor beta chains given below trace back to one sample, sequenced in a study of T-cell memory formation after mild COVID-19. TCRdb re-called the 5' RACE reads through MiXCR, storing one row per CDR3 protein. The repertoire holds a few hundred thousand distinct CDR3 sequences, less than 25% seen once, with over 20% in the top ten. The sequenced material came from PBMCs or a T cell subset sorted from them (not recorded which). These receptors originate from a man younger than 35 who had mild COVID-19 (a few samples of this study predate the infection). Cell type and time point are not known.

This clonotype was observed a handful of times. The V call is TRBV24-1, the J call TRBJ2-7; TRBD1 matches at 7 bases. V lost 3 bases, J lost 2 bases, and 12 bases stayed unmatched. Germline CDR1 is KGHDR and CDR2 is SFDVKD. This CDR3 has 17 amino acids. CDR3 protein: CATSDRYGTENAYEQYV. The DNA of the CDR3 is TGTGCCACCAGTGATCGGTACGGGACAGAGAATGCCTACGAGCAGTACGTC.

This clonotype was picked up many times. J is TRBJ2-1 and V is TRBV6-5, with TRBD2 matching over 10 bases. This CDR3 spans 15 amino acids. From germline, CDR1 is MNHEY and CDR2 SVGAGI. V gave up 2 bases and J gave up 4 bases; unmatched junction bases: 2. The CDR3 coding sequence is TGTGCCAGCAGTTACACTAGCGGGATATACAATGAGCAGTTCTTC. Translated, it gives CASSYTSGIYNEQFF.